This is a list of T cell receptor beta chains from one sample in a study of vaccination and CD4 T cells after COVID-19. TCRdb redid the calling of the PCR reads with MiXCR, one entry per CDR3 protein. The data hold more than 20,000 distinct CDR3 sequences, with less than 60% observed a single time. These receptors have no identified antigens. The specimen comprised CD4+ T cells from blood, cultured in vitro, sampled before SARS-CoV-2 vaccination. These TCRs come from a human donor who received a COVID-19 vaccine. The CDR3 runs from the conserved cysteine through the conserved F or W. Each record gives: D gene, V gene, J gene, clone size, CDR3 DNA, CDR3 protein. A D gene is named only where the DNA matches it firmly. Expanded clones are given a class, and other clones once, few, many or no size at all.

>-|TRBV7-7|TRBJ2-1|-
TGTGCCAGCAGCCCGAGTCCCCTCCTACTTATCAATGAGCAGTTCTTC
CASSPSPLLLINEQFF
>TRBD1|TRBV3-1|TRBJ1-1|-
TGTGCCAGCAGCGGACAGGGGGTCGACACTGAAGCTTTCTTT
CASSGQGVDTEAFF
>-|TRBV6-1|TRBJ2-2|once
TGTGCCACCTCCAGGGGGGGGGGCCAGAACACCGGGGAGCTGTTTTTT
CATSRGGGQNTGELFF
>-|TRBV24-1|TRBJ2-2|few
TGTGCCACCAGTGAGAGTGGGAAGGGCTCCTCGAACACCGGGGAGCTGTTTTTT
CATSESGKGSSNTGELFF
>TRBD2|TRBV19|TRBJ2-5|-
TGTGCCAGTAGTATTGGACTAGCAGAGACCCAGTACTTC
CASSIGLAETQYF
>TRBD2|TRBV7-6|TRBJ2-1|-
TGTGCCAGCAGCTTAAGGGAGGGGCCGGTTACCCGGTTCTTC
CASSLREGPVTRFF
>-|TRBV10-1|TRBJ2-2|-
TGCGCCAGCAGCCGAAGAACCGGGGAGCTGTTTTTT
CASSRRTGELFF
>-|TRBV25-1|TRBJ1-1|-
TGTGCCAGCAGTGAAGCGGGCATCGAGGTAGACACTGAAGCTTTCTTT
CASSEAGIEVDTEAFF
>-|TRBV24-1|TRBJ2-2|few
TGTGCCACCAGTGGCAGTGCGAACACCGGGGAGCTGTTTTTT
CATSGSANTGELFF
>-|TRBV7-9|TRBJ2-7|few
TGTGCCAGCAGCCCTCGGGACGGCTCCTACGAGCAGTACTTC
CASSPRDGSYEQYF
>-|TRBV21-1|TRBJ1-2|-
TGTGCCAGCAGCATTGACAGGGATTATGGCTACACCTTC
CASSIDRDYGYTF
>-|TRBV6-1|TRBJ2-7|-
TGTGCCAGCACCCCATCTTTAACGAGGCCTAACGAGCAGTACTTC
CASTPSLTRPNEQYF
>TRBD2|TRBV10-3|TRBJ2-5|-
TGTGCCATCGGCGGGGGGGATGAGACCCAGTACTTC
CAIGGGDETQYF
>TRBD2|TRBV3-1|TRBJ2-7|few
TGTGCCAGCAGACCGTCTAGCGGGGGATTACCCTACGAGCAGTACTTC
CASRPSSGGLPYEQYF
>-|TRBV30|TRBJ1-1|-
TGTGCCTGGAGAGGAAGGGGCATGAACACTGAAGCTTTCTTT
CAWRGRGMNTEAFF
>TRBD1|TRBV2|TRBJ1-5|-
TGTGCTCATACGGACAGGGGTGATCAGCCCCAGCATTTT
CAHTDRGDQPQHF
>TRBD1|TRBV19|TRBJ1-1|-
TGTGCCAGTAGTCATGACAGGGGGCCTCGAGCTTTCTTT
CASSHDRGPRAFF
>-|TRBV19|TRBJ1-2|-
TGTGCCAGTAGTATTGGCCAGCACTATGGCTACACCTTC
CASSIGQHYGYTF
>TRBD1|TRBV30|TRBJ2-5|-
TGTGCCTGGAGTGCAGACAGGGGGCAAGAGACCCAGTACTTC
CAWSADRGQETQYF
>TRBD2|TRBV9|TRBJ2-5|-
TGTGCCAGCAGCGCTAGACTAGCTGGGGAGACCCAGTACTTC
CASSARLAGETQYF